Reported below is one T cell receptor (beta chain). Its antigen is currently unknown. These data belong to a study of OX40 agonist ivuxolimab in advanced cancers. Study at large: Treatment of patients was with ivuxolimab, an agonistic anti-OX40 (CD134) antibody. Prior anti-PD-1, anti-PD-L1 or anti-CTLA-4 therapy did not bar entry, and roughly 40% had some.

TCRdb keeps only in-frame clones here, not all; method: immunoSEQ multiplex PCR. The sample yields approximately 32,000 clones, about 92% seen once. This CDR3 is 12 amino acids long. Germline assignment: CDR1 PRHDT and CDR2 FYEKMQ (reference sequence). V dropped 7 bases and J dropped 6 bases, with 9 bases sitting between them. Study findings and constraints: Expanded clones were, on average, more numerous among CD8+ T cells than CD4+.

The source was CD4+ or CD8+ T cells sorted from blood, collected in a trial of the OX40 agonist ivuxolimab. This clonotype was sampled from an adult with an advanced solid tumor such as melanoma, head and neck, liver or kidney cancer. The chain employs TRBV13 and TRBJ2-2, with unresolved D. The CDR3 nucleotides read TGTGCCAGCACCGTGTCGGCCGGGGAGCTGTTTTTT. Amino acid sequence: CASTVSAGELFF. Based on the CDR3 plus reference TRBV13 and TRBJ2-2, the full variable domain is AAGVIQSPRHLIKEKRETATLKCYPIPRHDTVYWYQQGPGQDPQFLISFYEKMQSDKGSIPDRFSAQQFSDYHSELNMSSLELGDSALYFCASTVSAGELFFGEGSRLTVL.